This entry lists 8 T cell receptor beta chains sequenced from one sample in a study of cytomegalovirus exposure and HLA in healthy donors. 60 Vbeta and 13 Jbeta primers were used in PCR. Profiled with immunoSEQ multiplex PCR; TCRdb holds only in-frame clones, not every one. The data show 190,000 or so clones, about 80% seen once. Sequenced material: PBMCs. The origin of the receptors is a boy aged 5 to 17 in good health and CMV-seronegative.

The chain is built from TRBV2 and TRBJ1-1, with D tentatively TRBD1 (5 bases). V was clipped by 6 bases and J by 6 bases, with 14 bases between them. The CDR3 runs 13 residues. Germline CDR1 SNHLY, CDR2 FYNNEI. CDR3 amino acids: CASREVGDSEAFF. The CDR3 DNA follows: TGTGCCAGCAGGGAGGTAGGGGACTCTGAAGCTTTCTTT.

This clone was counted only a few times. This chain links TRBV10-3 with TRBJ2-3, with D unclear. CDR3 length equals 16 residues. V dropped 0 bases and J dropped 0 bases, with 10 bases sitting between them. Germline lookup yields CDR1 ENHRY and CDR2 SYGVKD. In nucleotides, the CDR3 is TGTGCCATCAGTGAGTCGACTTCCTCTAGCACAGATACGCAGTATTTT. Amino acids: CAISESTSSSTDTQYF.

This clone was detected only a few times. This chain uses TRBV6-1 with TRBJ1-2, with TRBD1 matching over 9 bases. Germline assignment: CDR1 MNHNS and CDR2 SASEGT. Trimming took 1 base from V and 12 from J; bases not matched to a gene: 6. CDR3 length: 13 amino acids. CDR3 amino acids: CASSEGQGVKDTF. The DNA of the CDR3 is TGTGCCAGCAGTGAAGGACAGGGGGTTAAGGACACCTTC.

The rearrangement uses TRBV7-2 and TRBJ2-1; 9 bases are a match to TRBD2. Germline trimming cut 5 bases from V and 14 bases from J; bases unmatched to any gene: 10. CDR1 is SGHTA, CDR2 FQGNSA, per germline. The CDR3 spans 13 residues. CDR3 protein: CASSEEPGLAKFF. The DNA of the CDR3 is TGTGCCAGCAGCGAAGAGCCGGGACTAGCTAAGTTCTTC.

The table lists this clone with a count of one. Here the CDR3 reads CASTDPGQINSPLHF. In nucleotides, the CDR3 is TGTGCCAGCACTGACCCGGGACAGATTAATTCACCCCTCCACTTT. The rearrangement uses TRBV6-5 and TRBJ1-6; 7 bases map to TRBD1. The V segment lost 7 bases and the J segment 6 bases; nucleotides outside the gene matches: 9. Germline CDR1 MNHEY, CDR2 SVGAGI. The CDR3 is 15 amino acids.

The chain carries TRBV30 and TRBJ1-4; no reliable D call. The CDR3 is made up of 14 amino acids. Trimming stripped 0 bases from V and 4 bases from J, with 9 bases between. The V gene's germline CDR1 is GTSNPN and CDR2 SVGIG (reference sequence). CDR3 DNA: TGTGCCTGGAGTGTACCGGGTATTAATGAAAAACTGTTTTTT. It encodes CAWSVPGINEKLFF. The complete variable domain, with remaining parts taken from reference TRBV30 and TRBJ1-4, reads SQTIHQWPATLVQPVGSPLSLECTVEGTSNPNLYWYRQAAGRGLQLLFYSVGIGQISSEVPQNLSASRPQDRQFILSSKKLLLSDSGFYLCAWSVPGINEKLFFGSGTQLSVL.

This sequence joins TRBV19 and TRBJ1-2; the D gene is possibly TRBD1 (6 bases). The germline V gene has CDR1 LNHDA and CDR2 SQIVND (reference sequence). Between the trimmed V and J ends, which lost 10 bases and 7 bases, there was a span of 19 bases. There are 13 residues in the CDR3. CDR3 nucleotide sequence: TGTGCCACCATGGGGGGGGGCTCGGGTGGCTACACCTTC. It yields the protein CATMGGGSGGYTF.

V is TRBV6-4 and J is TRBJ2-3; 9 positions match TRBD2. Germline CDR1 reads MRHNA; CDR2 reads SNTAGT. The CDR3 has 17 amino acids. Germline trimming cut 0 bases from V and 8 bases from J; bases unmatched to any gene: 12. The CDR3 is CASSDSNSGSSGGTQYF. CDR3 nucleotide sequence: TGTGCCAGCAGTGACTCGAATAGCGGGAGTAGCGGTGGTACGCAGTATTTT.